The clone carrying this T cell receptor (beta chain) was recorded many times. CD4+ or CD8+ T cells, 950,000 to 1,000,000 per library, were used for sorted libraries. This sample was taken from a study of neurological immune-mediated disorders. cDNA was made by 5'RACE with 10-nucleotide random UMIs. MiXCR, applied by TCRdb to the 5' RACE reads, yields one record per CDR3 protein. Among 25,000 to 35,000 distinct CDR3 sequences listed, approximately 5% were seen once. This CDR3 is 13 amino acids long. Germline CDR1 is DFQATT and CDR2 is SNEGSKA (reference sequence). V dropped 5 bases and J dropped 2 bases, with 7 bases sitting between them.

This receptor was obtained from a woman aged 45-59 years in good health. Sequencing input: CD4+ T cells from blood. The V gene is TRBV20-1, the J gene TRBJ1-6; no reliable D call. CDR3 in DNA: TGCAGTGCTCTACCCACCTATAATTCACCCCTCCACTTT. Translated: CSALPTYNSPLHF.